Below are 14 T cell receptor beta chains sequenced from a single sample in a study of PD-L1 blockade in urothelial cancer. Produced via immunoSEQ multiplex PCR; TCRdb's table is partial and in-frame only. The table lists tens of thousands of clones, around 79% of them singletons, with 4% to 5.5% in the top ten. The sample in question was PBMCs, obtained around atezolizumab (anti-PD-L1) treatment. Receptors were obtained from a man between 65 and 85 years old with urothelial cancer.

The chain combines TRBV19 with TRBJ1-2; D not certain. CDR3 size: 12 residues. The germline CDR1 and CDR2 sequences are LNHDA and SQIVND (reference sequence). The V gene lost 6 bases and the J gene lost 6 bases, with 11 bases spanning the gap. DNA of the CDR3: TGTGCCAGTAGGAGGGCGGAGGATGGCTACACCTTC. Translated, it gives CASRRAEDGYTF.

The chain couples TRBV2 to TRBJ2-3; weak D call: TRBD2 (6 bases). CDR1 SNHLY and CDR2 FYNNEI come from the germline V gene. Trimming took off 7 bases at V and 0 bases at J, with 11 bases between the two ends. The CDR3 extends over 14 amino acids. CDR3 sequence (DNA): TGTGCCAGCAAGGAGGGACTTAGCACAGATACGCAGTATTTT. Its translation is CASKEGLSTDTQYF.

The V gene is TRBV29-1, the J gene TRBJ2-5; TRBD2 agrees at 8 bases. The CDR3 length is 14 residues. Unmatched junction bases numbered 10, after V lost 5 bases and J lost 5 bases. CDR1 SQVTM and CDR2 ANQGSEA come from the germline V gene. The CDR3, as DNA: TGCAGCGTTTCAGGGACTAGTGGGGGGGAGACCCAGTACTTC. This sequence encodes CSVSGTSGGETQYF.

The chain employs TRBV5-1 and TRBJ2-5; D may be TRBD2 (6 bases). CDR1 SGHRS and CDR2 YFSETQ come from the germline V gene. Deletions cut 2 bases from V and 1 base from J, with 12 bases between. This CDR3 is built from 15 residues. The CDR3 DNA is TGCGCCAGCAGCTTCCTCGCGGGATCCCAAGAGACCCAGTACTTC. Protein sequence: CASSFLAGSQETQYF.

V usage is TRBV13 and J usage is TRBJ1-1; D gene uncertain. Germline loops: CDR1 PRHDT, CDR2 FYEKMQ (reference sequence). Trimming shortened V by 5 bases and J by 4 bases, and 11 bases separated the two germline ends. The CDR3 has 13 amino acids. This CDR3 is CASSPDSATEAFF. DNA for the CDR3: TGTGCCAGCAGCCCGGACTCCGCCACTGAAGCTTTCTTT.

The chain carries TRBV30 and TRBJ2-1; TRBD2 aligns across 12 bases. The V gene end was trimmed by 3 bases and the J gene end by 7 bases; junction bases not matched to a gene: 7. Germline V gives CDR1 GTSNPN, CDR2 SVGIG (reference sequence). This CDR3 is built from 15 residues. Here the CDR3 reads CAWRETSGSWNEQFF. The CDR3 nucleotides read TGTGCCTGGAGGGAGACTAGCGGGAGTTGGAATGAGCAGTTCTTC.

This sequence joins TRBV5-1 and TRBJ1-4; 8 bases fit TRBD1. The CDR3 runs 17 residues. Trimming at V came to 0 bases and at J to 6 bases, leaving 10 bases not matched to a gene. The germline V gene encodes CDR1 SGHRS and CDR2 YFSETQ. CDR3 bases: TGCGCCAGCAGCTTGGGCCCAGGGGGCGCTGGGGATGAAAAACTGTTTTTT. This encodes CASSLGPGGAGDEKLFF.

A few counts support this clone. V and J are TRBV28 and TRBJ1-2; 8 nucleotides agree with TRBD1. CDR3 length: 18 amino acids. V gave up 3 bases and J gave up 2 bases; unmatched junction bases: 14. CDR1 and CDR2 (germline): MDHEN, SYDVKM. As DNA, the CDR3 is TGTGCCAGCAGTTTGCTTTCCCGACTGGCAGGGGGCAACTATGGCTACACCTTC. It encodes CASSLLSRLAGGNYGYTF.

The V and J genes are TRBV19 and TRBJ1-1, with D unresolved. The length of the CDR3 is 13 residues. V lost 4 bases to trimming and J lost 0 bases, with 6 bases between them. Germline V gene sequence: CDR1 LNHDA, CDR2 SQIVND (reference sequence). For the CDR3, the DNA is TGTGCCAGTAGTAGCACAGTGAACACTGAAGCTTTCTTT. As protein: CASSSTVNTEAFF.

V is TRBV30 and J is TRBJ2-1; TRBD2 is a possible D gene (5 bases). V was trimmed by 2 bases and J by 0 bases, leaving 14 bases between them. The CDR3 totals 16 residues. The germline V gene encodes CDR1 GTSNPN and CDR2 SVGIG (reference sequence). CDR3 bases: TGTGCCTGGAGTAGTCGTCTAGGGAGCTCCTACAATGAGCAGTTCTTC. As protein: CAWSSRLGSSYNEQFF.

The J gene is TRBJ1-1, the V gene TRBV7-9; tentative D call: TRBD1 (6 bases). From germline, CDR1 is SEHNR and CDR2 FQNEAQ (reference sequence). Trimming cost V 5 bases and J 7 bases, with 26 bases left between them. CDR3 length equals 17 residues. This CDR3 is CASSDGGSTGKAGEAFF. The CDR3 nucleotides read TGTGCCAGCAGCGACGGTGGGTCGACAGGAAAGGCCGGTGAAGCTTTCTTT.

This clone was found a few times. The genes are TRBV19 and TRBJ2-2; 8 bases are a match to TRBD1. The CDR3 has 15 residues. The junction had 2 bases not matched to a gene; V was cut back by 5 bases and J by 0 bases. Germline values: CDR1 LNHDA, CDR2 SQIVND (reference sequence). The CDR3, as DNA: TGTGCCAGTAGTTCACAGGGGGCGAACACCGGGGAGCTGTTTTTT. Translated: CASSSQGANTGELFF.

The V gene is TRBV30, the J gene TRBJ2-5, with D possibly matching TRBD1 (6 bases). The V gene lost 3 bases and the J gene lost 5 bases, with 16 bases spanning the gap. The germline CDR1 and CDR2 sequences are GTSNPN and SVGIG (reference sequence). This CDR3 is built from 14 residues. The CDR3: CAWRKTGGGETQYF. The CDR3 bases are TGTGCCTGGAGGAAGACAGGTGGCGGGGAGACCCAGTACTTC. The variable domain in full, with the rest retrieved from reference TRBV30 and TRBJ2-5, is SQTIHQWPATLVQPVGSPLSLECTVEGTSNPNLYWYRQAAGRGLQLLFYSVGIGQISSEVPQNLSASRPQDRQFILSSKKLLLSDSGFYLCAWRKTGGGETQYFGPGTRLLVL.

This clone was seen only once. CDR3 coding DNA: TGTGCCAGCAGCTTAAGGGTCGGGGGGACCCGTCATACGCAGTATTTT. Translating gives CASSLRVGGTRHTQYF. The J gene is TRBJ2-3, the V gene TRBV13; 7 bases line up with TRBD2. From germline, CDR1 is PRHDT and CDR2 FYEKMQ (reference sequence). The CDR3 is 16 amino acids. Unmatched junction bases numbered 12, after V lost 2 bases and J lost 7 bases.